A single sample is the source of the 8 T cell receptor beta chains below, sequenced in a study of blood T cell repertoires in COVID-19. The method was immunoSEQ multiplex PCR; TCRdb's version includes in-frame clones alone and lacks a portion of them. The profile shows 40,000 to 60,000 clones, 70% to 85% of them singletons. The sequencing input was peripheral blood. All receptors derive from a middle-aged man with active COVID-19.

The chain is built from TRBV5-1 and TRBJ1-2; 7 positions match TRBD1. V shed 0 bases, J shed 2 bases, and the junction held 10 bases outside the gene matches. In germline, CDR1 is SGHRS, CDR2 YFSETQ. The CDR3 has 17 amino acids. CDR3 sequence (DNA): TGCGCCAGCAGCTTGGCCGCGACAGGGTCCGTAAACTATGGCTACACCTTC. Translation: CASSLAATGSVNYGYTF.

V usage is TRBV5-5 and J usage is TRBJ1-2; weak D call: TRBD1 (5 bases). V lost 2 bases, J lost 4 bases, and 15 bases lay in between. The length of the CDR3 is 15 residues. Germline V gene data show CDR1 as SGHKS and CDR2 as YYEKEE (reference sequence). CDR3: CASSFQGTDLYGYTF. In DNA, the CDR3 is TGTGCCAGCAGCTTCCAGGGCACGGACCTCTATGGCTACACCTTC.

The chain joins TRBV29-1 to TRBJ2-7; D call uncertain. V dropped 1 base and J dropped 3 bases, with 22 bases sitting between them. This CDR3 is built from 17 residues. The V gene's germline CDR1 is SQVTM and CDR2 ANQGSEA. CDR3 sequence: CSVEGPPTVRKLYEQYF. The CDR3 nucleotides read TGCAGCGTTGAAGGCCCCCCTACAGTTAGGAAGCTCTACGAGCAGTACTTC.

The rearrangement uses TRBV4-3 and TRBJ1-2; TRBD1 is a possible D gene (6 bases). The V and J ends lost 0 bases and 4 bases respectively, with 12 bases between them. This CDR3 has 15 residues. Germline V gene data show CDR1 as LGHNA and CDR2 as YSLEER. The CDR3 loop is CASSQDQGMRYGYTF. The CDR3 nucleotides read TGCGCCAGCAGCCAAGATCAGGGGATGCGCTATGGCTACACCTTC.

This clone has just a few counts. The genes are TRBV6-2 or TRBV6-3 and TRBJ1-2; D possibly corresponds to TRBD1 (6 bases). The germline V gene encodes CDR1 MNHEY and CDR2 SVGEGT. The CDR3 covers 16 residues. V was pared by 2 bases and J by 2 bases, with 15 bases between. CDR3 sequence: CASSYDRQVGNYGYTF. DNA for the CDR3: TGTGCCAGCAGTTACGACAGGCAGGTCGGAAACTATGGCTACACCTTC.

The chain recombines TRBV5-8 with TRBJ2-5; 7 bases are a match to TRBD1. V gave up 9 bases and J gave up 5 bases; unmatched junction bases: 13. Germline lookup yields CDR1 SGHTS and CDR2 YDEGEE. CDR3 length: 14 residues. CDR3 region: CATPDRARFETQYF. The CDR3 DNA follows: TGTGCCACCCCTGACAGGGCTCGGTTTGAGACCCAGTACTTC. Full variable domain (rest looked up from reference TRBV5-8 and TRBJ2-5): EAGVTQSPTHLIKTRGQQATLRCSPISGHTSVYWYQQALGLGLQFLLWYDEGEERNRGNFPPRFSGRQFPNYSSELNVNALELEDSALYLCATPDRARFETQYFGPGTRLLVL.

The sample holds one count of this clone. The chain carries TRBV29-1 and TRBJ1-1, with TRBD1 identical over 9 bases. The length of the CDR3 is 17 residues. The V gene end was trimmed by 1 base and the J gene end by 1 base; junction bases not matched to a gene: 10. Germline assignment: CDR1 SQVTM and CDR2 ANQGSEA. The CDR3 DNA reads TGCAGCGTTGAAGTGGGTCAAGGGACAGGGAAGAACACTGAAGCTTTCTTT. Encoded protein: CSVEVGQGTGKNTEAFF.

The rearrangement joins TRBV9 to TRBJ2-2; TRBD2 might be the D (7 bases). Trimming took 2 bases from V and 3 from J, leaving 17 bases between them. This CDR3 comprises 17 residues. Germline values: CDR1 SGDLS, CDR2 YYNGEE. CDR3 coding DNA: TGTGCCAGCAGCGTGTCCGCGGGGGCCTTTGACACCGGGGAGCTGTTTTTT. Encoded protein: CASSVSAGAFDTGELFF.